This T cell receptor beta chain derives from a study of T cells in Graves' hyperthyroidism and ophthalmopathy. Using RNA transcripts as the source, TCR beta CDR3 regions were amplified. HTBI primers drove first-round RT-PCR of the TCR CDR3. Using its own MiXCR run on the multiplex PCR reads, TCRdb lists one record per CDR3 protein. The top ten clones hold approximately 8.4% of a sample with some 770,000 distinct CDR3 sequences, about 16% of them seen once. To note about this clonotype: A much larger clone is a single base away; this may be a read error.

Used for diagnoses were clinical symptoms, serum thyroxine and TRAb, thyroid ultrasound and orbital computed tomography. The CDR3 length is 13 residues. Germline V gives CDR1 SGHDT, CDR2 YYEEEE. The chain uses TRBV5-6 and TRBJ1-2; no reliable D call. This receptor was obtained from a young man with Graves' hyperthyroidism. Sequenced material: blood. The CDR3 DNA reads TGTGCCAGCAGCTTGACTGACAACTATAGCTACACCTTC. It encodes CASSLTDNYSYTF.